This passage covers 5 T cell receptor beta chains from one sample sequenced in a study of blood T cell repertoires in COVID-19 (TCRdb year 2020). Library construction relied on the immunoSEQ multiplex PCR assay. In TCRdb, the immuneACCESS table is reduced to in-frame sequences with V and J assigned. These tables do not hold every clone; where another copy was compared, an unresolved V gene accounts for under half, and the others remain unexplained. This sample has 29,000 or so clones in its table, and roughly 80% of those were observed once. 45% to 50% of the sample is in the top ten clones. The sample consisted of peripheral blood. These receptors were collected from a woman in her 70s with acute or convalescent COVID-19.

This clone was detected only once. The chain combines TRBV5-4 with TRBJ2-1; the match to TRBD2 covers 8 bases. The length of the CDR3 is 12 residues. Losses at the gene ends were 2 bases for V and 11 bases for J; bases not matched to a gene: 3. CDR1 is SGHNT, CDR2 YYREEE, per germline (reference sequence). CDR3 sequence reads: CASSFPGGQQFF. The CDR3 nucleotides are TGTGCCAGCAGCTTTCCGGGGGGGCAGCAGTTCTTC.

The chain employs TRBV6-5 and TRBJ2-1, with D unclear. The CDR3 spans 12 residues. The V end was cut by 8 bases, the J end by 4 bases, with 9 bases between. Germline loops: CDR1 MNHEY, CDR2 SVGAGI. CDR3 amino acids: CASHSGYNEQFF. DNA for the CDR3: TGTGCCAGCCATTCAGGATACAATGAGCAGTTCTTC.

In DNA, the CDR3 is TGCGCCAGCGCTCGCAAACGCGGAGAGGGGGCTATTAGGAATTCACCCCTCCACTTT. Protein sequence: CASARKRGEGAIRNSPLHF. V usage is TRBV23-1 and J usage is TRBJ1-6; TRBD1 matches 7 bases. Being an ORF, TRBV23-1 has a function that is uncertain. V was pared by 8 bases and J by 7 bases, with 23 bases of the junction left unmatched. There are 19 residues in the CDR3.

The CDR3 loop is CASGSRQGSEQFF. The CDR3 coding sequence is TGTGCCAGCGGATCGAGACAGGGGTCTGAGCAGTTCTTC. The genes are TRBV2 and TRBJ2-1; TRBD1 agrees at 8 bases. The J segment lost 9 bases and the V segment lost 8 bases, leaving 9 bases of the junction unmatched. Germline CDR1 SNHLY, CDR2 FYNNEI. This CDR3 has 13 residues.

The chain employs TRBV6-4 and TRBJ2-1; TRBD2 agrees at 10 bases. This CDR3 region has 16 residues. The germline gives CDR1 MRHNA, CDR2 SNTAGT. V lost 4 bases, J lost 4 bases, and 7 bases stayed unmatched. The CDR3 region has the DNA TGTGCCAGCAGTGGCGAGGGGACTAGCGATTACAATGAGCAGTTCTTC. Amino acids: CASSGEGTSDYNEQFF.